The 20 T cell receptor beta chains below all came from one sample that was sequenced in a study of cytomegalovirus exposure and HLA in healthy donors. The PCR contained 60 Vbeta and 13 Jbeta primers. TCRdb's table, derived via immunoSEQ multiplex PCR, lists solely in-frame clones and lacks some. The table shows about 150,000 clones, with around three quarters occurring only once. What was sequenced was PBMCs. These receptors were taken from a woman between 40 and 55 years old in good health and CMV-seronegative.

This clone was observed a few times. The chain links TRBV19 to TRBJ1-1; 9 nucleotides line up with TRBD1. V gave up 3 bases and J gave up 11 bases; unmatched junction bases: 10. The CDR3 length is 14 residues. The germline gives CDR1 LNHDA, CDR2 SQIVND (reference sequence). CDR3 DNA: TGTGCCAGTAGTATCCGCGGGACAGGGACCGGGGCTTTCTTT. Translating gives CASSIRGTGTGAFF.

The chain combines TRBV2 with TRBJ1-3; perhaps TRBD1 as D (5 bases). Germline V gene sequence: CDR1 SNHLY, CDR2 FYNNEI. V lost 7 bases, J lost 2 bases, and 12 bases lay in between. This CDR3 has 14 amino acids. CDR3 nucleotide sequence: TGTGCCAGCACCCTGGGGGGAGCTGGAAACACCATATATTTT. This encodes CASTLGGAGNTIYF. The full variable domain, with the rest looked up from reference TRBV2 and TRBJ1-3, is EPEVTQTPSHQVTQMGQEVILRCVPISNHLYFYWYRQILGQKVEFLVSFYNNEISEKSEIFDDQFSVERPDGSNFTLKIRSTKLEDSAMYFCASTLGGAGNTIYFGEGSWLTVV.

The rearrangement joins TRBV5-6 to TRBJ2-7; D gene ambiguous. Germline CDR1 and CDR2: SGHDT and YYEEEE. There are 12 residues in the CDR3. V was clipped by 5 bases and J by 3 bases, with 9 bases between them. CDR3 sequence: CASSIGSYEQYF. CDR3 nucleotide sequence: TGTGCCAGCAGTATCGGTAGCTACGAGCAGTACTTC.

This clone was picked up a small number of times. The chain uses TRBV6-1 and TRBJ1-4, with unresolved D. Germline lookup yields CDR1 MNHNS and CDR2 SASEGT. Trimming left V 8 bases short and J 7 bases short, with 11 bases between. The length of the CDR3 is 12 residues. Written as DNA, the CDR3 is TGTGCCAGCGGCCGACATGGTGAAAAACTGTTTTTT. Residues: CASGRHGEKLFF.

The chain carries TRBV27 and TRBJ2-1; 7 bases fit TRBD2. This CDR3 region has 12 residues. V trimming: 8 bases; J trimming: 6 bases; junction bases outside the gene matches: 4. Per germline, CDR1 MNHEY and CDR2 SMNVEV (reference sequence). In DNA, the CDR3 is TGTGCCAGCGCGCGGGGGAGCAATGAGCAGTTCTTC. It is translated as CASARGSNEQFF.

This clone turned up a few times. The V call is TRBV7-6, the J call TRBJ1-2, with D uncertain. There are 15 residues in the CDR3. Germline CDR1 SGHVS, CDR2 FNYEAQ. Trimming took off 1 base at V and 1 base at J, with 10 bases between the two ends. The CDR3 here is CASSLVPEDNYGYTF. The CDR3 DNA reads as TGTGCCAGCAGCTTAGTTCCGGAGGATAACTATGGCTACACCTTC.

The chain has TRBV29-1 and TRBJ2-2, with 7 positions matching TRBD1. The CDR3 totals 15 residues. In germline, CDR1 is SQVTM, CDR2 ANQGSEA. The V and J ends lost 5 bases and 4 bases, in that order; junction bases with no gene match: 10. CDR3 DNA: TGCAGCGTTAACCCGACAGGGCCGGGCACCGGGGAGCTGTTTTTT. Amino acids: CSVNPTGPGTGELFF.

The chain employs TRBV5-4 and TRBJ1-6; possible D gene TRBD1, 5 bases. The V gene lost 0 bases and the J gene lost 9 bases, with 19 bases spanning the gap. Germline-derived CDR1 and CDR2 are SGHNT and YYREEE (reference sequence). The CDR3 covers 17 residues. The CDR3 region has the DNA TGTGCCAGCAGCTTGGAGTTTGTTTCGGGTAGGGGTTCACCCCTCCACTTT. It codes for CASSLEFVSGRGSPLHF.

The CDR3 here is CASSYSIPSEAFF. Written as DNA, the CDR3 is TGTGCCAGCAGTTACTCGATCCCCAGTGAAGCTTTCTTT. This rearrangement joins TRBV6-5 to TRBJ1-1; no reliable D call. The germline V and J ends were trimmed by 0 bases and 7 bases, with 9 bases remaining between them. CDR1 MNHEY and CDR2 SVGAGI come from the germline V gene. This CDR3 is 13 amino acids long.

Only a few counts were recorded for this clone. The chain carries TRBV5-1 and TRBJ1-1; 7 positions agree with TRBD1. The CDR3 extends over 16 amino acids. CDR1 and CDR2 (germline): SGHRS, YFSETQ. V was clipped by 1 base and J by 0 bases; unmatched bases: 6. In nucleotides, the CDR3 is TGCGCCAGCAGCTTGCCTCAGACAGGGATGAACACTGAAGCTTTCTTT. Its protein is CASSLPQTGMNTEAFF.

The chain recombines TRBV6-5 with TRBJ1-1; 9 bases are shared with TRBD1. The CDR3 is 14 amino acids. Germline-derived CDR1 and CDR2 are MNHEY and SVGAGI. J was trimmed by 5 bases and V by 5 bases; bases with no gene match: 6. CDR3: CASSDGQGFTEAFF. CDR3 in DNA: TGTGCCAGCAGTGACGGACAGGGGTTTACTGAAGCTTTCTTT.

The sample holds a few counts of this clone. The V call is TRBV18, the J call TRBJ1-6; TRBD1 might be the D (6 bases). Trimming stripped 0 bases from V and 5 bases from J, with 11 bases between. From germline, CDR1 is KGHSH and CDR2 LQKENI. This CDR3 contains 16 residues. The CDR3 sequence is CASSPPLGQNNSPLHF. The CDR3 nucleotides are TGTGCCAGCTCACCACCGCTTGGACAGAATAATTCACCCCTCCACTTT.

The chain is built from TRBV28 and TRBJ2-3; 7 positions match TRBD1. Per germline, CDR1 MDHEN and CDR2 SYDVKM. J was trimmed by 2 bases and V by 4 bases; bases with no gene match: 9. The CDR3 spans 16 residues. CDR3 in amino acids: CASSSPGTETTDTQYF. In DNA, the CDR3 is TGTGCCAGCAGTTCTCCCGGGACAGAGACCACAGATACGCAGTATTTT. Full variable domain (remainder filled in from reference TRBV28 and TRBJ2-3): DVKVTQSSRYLVKRTGEKVFLECVQDMDHENMFWYRQDPGLGLRLIYFSYDVKMKEKGDIPEGYSVSREKKERFSLILESASTNQTSMYLCASSSPGTETTDTQYFGPGTRLTVL.

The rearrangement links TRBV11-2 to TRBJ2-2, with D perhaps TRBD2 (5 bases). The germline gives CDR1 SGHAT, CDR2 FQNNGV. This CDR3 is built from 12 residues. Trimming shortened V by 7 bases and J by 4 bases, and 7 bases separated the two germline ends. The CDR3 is CASTGITGELFF. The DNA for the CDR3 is TGTGCCAGCACCGGGATCACCGGGGAGCTGTTTTTT.

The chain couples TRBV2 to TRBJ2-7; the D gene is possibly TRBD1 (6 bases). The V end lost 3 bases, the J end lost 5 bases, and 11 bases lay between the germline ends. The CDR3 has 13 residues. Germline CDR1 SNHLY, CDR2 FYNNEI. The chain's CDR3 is CASSDTGYHEQYF. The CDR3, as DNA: TGTGCCAGCAGTGATACAGGGTACCACGAGCAGTACTTC.

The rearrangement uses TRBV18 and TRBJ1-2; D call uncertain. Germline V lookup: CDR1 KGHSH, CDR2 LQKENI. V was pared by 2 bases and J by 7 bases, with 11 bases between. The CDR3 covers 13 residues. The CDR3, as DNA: TGTGCCAGCTCACCAGGGCCGGAGGTTGGCTACACCTTC. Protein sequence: CASSPGPEVGYTF.

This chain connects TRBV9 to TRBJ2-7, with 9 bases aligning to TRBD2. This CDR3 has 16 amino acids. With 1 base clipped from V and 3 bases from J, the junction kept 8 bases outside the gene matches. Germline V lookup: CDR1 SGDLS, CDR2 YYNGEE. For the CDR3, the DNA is TGTGCCAGCAGCGTACATCCTAGCGGGAAAGTCTACGAGCAGTACTTC. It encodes CASSVHPSGKVYEQYF. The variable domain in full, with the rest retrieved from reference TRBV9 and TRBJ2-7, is DSGVTQTPKHLITATGQRVTLRCSPRSGDLSVYWYQQSLDQGLQFLIQYYNGEERAKGNILERFSAQQFPDLHSELNLSSLELGDSALYFCASSVHPSGKVYEQYFGPGTRLTVT.

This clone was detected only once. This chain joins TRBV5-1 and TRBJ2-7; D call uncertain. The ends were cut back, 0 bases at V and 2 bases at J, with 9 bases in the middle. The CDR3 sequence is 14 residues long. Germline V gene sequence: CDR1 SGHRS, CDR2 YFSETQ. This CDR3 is CASSLATSTYEQYF. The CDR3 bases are TGCGCCAGCAGCTTGGCCACTTCGACCTACGAGCAGTACTTC.

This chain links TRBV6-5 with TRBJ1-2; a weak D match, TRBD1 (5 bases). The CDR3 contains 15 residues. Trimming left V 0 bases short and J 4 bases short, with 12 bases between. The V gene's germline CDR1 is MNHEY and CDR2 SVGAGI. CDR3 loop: CASSYSAQGSYGYTF. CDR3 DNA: TGTGCCAGCAGTTACTCGGCTCAGGGATCCTATGGCTACACCTTC.

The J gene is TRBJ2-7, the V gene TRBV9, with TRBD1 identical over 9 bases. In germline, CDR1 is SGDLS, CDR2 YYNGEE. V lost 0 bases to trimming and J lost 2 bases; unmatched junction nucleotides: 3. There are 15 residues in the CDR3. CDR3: CASSVAGTGTYEQYF. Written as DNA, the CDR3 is TGTGCCAGCAGCGTAGCAGGGACAGGGACCTACGAGCAGTACTTC.